This T cell receptor beta chain stems from a study of T cells in Graves' hyperthyroidism and ophthalmopathy. RNA transcripts yielded amplified TCR beta CDR3 regions. TCR CDR3 regions were first amplified by RT-PCR with HTBI primers. TCRdb used MiXCR to reprocess the multiplex PCR reads, holding one entry per CDR3 protein. Of hundreds of thousands of distinct CDR3 sequences listed, over 15% are singletons. This clonotype came up many times. J gave up 9 bases and V 3 bases, and 6 bases lay outside the gene matches. This CDR3 is built from 14 residues. Germline V gives CDR1 SNHLY, CDR2 FYNNEI. Reasons for excluding patients were uncontrolled infection, other autoimmune disease, pregnancy or lactation. Clinical symptoms, serum thyroxine and TRAb, thyroid ultrasound and orbital computed tomography were used for the diagnoses.

Sample: blood. The chain links TRBV2 to TRBJ2-1, with TRBD2 matching 9 bases. The TCR sequence derives from a woman between 18 and 29 years old with Graves' hyperthyroidism. CDR3: CASSELAGAGEQFF. The CDR3 bases are TGTGCCAGCAGTGAGTTAGCGGGAGCCGGTGAGCAGTTCTTC. The whole variable domain, remainder taken from reference TRBV2 and TRBJ2-1, is EPEVTQTPSHQVTQMGQEVILRCVPISNHLYFYWYRQILGQKVEFLVSFYNNEISEKSEIFDDQFSVERPDGSNFTLKIRSTKLEDSAMYFCASSELAGAGEQFFGPGTRLTVL.